The text below deals with one T cell receptor (beta chain). Its antigen is not identified. Repertoires were generated with immunoSEQ multiplex PCR, while TCRdb's copy carries only in-frame clones and drops some. The profile shows around 37,000 clones, roughly 81% of them singletons. These data are taken from a study of OX40 agonist ivuxolimab in advanced cancers. About the research overall: The patients' treatment was ivuxolimab, an agonistic anti-OX40 (CD134) antibody. Anti-PD-1, anti-PD-L1 or anti-CTLA-4 therapy given earlier was allowed, and over 35% had some. Study-wide results and caveats: Expanded clones belonging to CD8+ T cells outnumbered, on average, those of CD4+.

V lost 2 bases to trimming and J lost 3 bases; unmatched junction nucleotides: 2. Looked up from germline, CDR1 is SGHNT and CDR2 is YYREEE (reference sequence). The CDR3 has 14 residues. The receptor comes from an adult with an advanced solid tumor such as melanoma, head and neck, liver or kidney cancer. This specimen was CD4+ or CD8+ T cells sorted from blood, taken in a trial of the OX40 agonist ivuxolimab. The genes are TRBV5-4 and TRBJ1-2; 9 bases align to TRBD1. Here the CDR3 DNA reads TGTGCCAGCAGCTTACAGGGGGCCTACTATGGCTACACCTTC. Translated, it gives CASSLQGAYYGYTF. The full variable domain, with the rest looked up from reference TRBV5-4 and TRBJ1-2, is ETGVTQSPTHLIKTRGQQVTLRCSSQSGHNTVSWYQQALGQGPQFIFQYYREEENGRGNFPPRFSGLQFPNYSSELNVNALELDDSALYLCASSLQGAYYGYTFGSGTRLTVV.